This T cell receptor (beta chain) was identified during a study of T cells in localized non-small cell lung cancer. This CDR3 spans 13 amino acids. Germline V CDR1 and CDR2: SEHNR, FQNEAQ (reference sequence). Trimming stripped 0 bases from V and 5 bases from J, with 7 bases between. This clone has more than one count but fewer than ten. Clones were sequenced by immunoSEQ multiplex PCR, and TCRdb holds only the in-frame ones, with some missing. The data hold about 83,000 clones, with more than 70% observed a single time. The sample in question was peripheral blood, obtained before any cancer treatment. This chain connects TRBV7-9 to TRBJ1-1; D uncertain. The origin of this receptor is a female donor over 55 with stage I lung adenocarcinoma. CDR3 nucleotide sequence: TGTGCCAGCAGCTTAGCGGGGAATACTGAAGCTTTCTTT. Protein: CASSLAGNTEAFF.